This passage covers 12 T cell receptor beta chains from one sample sequenced in a study of T cells in Graves' hyperthyroidism and ophthalmopathy. Amplified TCR beta CDR3 regions derived from RNA transcripts. Using the HTBI primer set, a first-round RT-PCR was run on the TCR CDR3. TCRdb re-derived calls from the multiplex PCR reads in MiXCR, one entry per CDR3 protein. The sample has fewer than 450,000 distinct CDR3 sequences; 15% are singletons. Source material: blood. The receptors were gathered from a woman aged 55-70 years with Graves' ophthalmopathy.

This clonotype came up a few times. The V gene is TRBV6-1, the J gene TRBJ2-5; no clear D gene. CDR1 and CDR2 from the germline V gene are MNHNS and SASEGT. This CDR3 is 15 amino acids long. The V end lost 6 bases, the J end lost 5 bases, and 19 bases lay between the germline ends. This CDR3 reads CASSGGRGVGETQYF. CDR3 in DNA: TGTGCCAGCAGCGGCGGCCGAGGAGTAGGGGAGACCCAGTACTTC.

The chain joins TRBV2 to TRBJ2-1; 10 positions match TRBD2. In germline, CDR1 is SNHLY, CDR2 FYNNEI. Trimming took 6 bases from V and 8 from J; bases not matched to a gene: 7. This CDR3 is built from 14 residues. DNA of the CDR3: TGTGCCAGCAGAAGCGGGAGGGCCGGCGATGAGCAGTTCTTC. Amino acids: CASRSGRAGDEQFF.

This clonotype was observed many times. The rearrangement uses TRBV20-1 and TRBJ2-3, with D tentatively TRBD2 (5 bases). Germline V gives CDR1 DFQATT, CDR2 SNEGSKA (reference sequence). Trimming shortened V by 6 bases and J by 6 bases, and 19 bases separated the two germline ends. The CDR3 spans 14 residues. The CDR3 is CSAPEAGLTDTQYF. The CDR3, as DNA: TGCAGTGCCCCAGAGGCGGGCCTCACGGATACGCAGTATTTT.

This clonotype was counted many times. The chain links TRBV7-2 to TRBJ2-1, with TRBD1 matching over 7 bases. The CDR3 consists of 15 residues. V was clipped by 0 bases and J by 2 bases; unmatched bases: 1. Germline V gene data show CDR1 as SGHTA and CDR2 as FQGNSA. The CDR3: CASSLAQGAYNEQFF. The CDR3 DNA reads TGTGCCAGCAGCTTAGCCCAGGGGGCCTACAATGAGCAGTTCTTC.

This clonotype appeared many times. V gene TRBV11-3 combines with J gene TRBJ2-3, with D perhaps assigned TRBD1 or TRBD2 (5 bases each). Germline-derived CDR1 and CDR2 are SGHNT and YENEEA. CDR3 length: 16 amino acids. V was clipped by 5 bases and J by 1 base, with 16 bases between them. The DNA for the CDR3 is TGTGCCAGCAGCACCCAACGGGGACCCGGCACAGATACGCAGTATTTT. This codes for CASSTQRGPGTDTQYF.

This rearrangement joins TRBV6-1 to TRBJ2-2; TRBD1 or TRBD2 may be the D gene (5 bases each). V was cut by 6 bases and J by 1 base, with 15 bases left in between. CDR3 length: 16 residues. Germline lookup yields CDR1 MNHNS and CDR2 SASEGT. CDR3 sequence: CASRPPGAKNTGELFF. In DNA, the CDR3 is TGTGCCAGCAGGCCCCCCGGGGCCAAGAACACCGGGGAGCTGTTTTTT.

Many counts were recorded for this clonotype. This rearrangement joins TRBV7-9 to TRBJ2-1; 10 bases map to TRBD2. V shed 5 bases, J shed 5 bases, and the junction held 6 bases outside the gene matches. CDR1 and CDR2 from the germline V gene are SEHNR and FQNEAQ (reference sequence). The CDR3 has 15 residues. CDR3 nucleotide sequence: TGTGCCAGCAGCGGTCCTAGCGGGAGCCACAATGAGCAGTTCTTC. Protein product: CASSGPSGSHNEQFF.

This clonotype showed up many times. The rearrangement joins TRBV20-1 to TRBJ2-1; TRBD2 might be the D (6 bases). This CDR3 has 15 residues. Trimming took 7 bases from V and 1 from J, leaving 17 bases between them. Germline assignment: CDR1 DFQATT and CDR2 SNEGSKA (reference sequence). The CDR3 DNA follows: TGCAGTGTCCCTACCCCCGCGGGATCCTACAATGAGCAGTTCTTC. Protein product: CSVPTPAGSYNEQFF.

In its sample, this clonotype was seen a few times. The rearrangement joins TRBV5-4 to TRBJ2-2; TRBD2 agrees at 12 bases. The CDR3 sequence is 18 residues long. Trimming at V came to 4 bases and at J to 4 bases, leaving 11 bases not matched to a gene. The V gene's germline CDR1 is SGHNT and CDR2 YYREEE (reference sequence). The DNA for the CDR3 is TGTGCCAGCAGCCCCGGGGCTAGCGGGAGGGGAAGCACCGGGGAGCTGTTTTTT. Its protein product is CASSPGASGRGSTGELFF.

This clonotype was seen many times. The chain recombines TRBV2 with TRBJ1-6; D not certain. The V gene's germline CDR1 is SNHLY and CDR2 FYNNEI. Between the trimmed V and J ends, which lost 4 bases and 10 bases, there was a span of 20 bases. The length of the CDR3 is 16 residues. In nucleotides, the CDR3 is TGTGCCAGCAGTGGGCCGTCCACGGGCCGGGGATCACCCCTCCACTTT. This translates into CASSGPSTGRGSPLHF.

The rearrangement joins TRBV20-1 to TRBJ2-1; TRBD2 matches 12 bases. The ends lost 3 bases at V and 9 bases at J; junction bases unmatched: 12. Per the germline V gene, CDR1 is DFQATT and CDR2 is SNEGSKA (reference sequence). The CDR3 consists of 16 residues. CDR3 region: CSASLRTSGKGGEQFF. The CDR3 DNA sequence: TGCAGTGCTAGCCTCAGGACTAGCGGGAAGGGCGGTGAGCAGTTCTTC.

The chain is built from TRBV7-9 and TRBJ2-1, with a possible D match to TRBD1 (5 bases). Germline lookup yields CDR1 SEHNR and CDR2 FQNEAQ (reference sequence). Trimming pared 0 bases from V and 11 bases from J, leaving 8 bases between. The CDR3 runs to 12 residues. CDR3 protein: CASSLAQGQQFF. As DNA, the CDR3 is TGTGCCAGCAGCTTAGCGCAGGGCCAGCAGTTCTTC.